The 20 T cell receptor beta chains below come from one sample, sequenced in a study of blood T cells in healthy people across ages. Primers used in a second PCR of roughly 6 to 11 cycles were a sample-barcoded 5' primer and a J-beta primer mix. TCRdb re-called the 5' RACE reads with MiXCR, one entry per CDR3 protein. The data show about 1.4 million distinct CDR3 sequences, with approximately 59% seen just once and 5% to 7% held by the top ten. The sample was blood. These receptors came from a young man in good health.

The chain links TRBV15 to TRBJ2-3, with D uncertain. V was cut by 0 bases and J by 3 bases, with 16 bases left in between. CDR1 and CDR2 from the germline V gene are LNHNV and YYDKDF (reference sequence). This CDR3 has 17 residues. The CDR3 nucleotides read TGTGCCACCAGCAGAGATCCCAAAGTCTGGGCAACAGATACGCAGTATTTT. Residues: CATSRDPKVWATDTQYF.

The count of this clonotype is one. V and J are TRBV28 and TRBJ1-5; TRBD1 aligns across 9 bases. Germline V CDR1 and CDR2: MDHEN, SYDVKM. The CDR3 is 14 amino acids. V was clipped by 7 bases and J by 1 base; unmatched bases: 2. Here the CDR3 reads CASTDRGSNQPQHF. The DNA of the CDR3 is TGTGCCAGCACGGACAGGGGCAGCAATCAGCCCCAGCATTTT.

The V and J genes are TRBV24-1 and TRBJ2-1; 9 bases align to TRBD1. J lost 4 bases, V lost 5 bases, and 8 bases had no gene match. Germline CDR1 KGHDR, CDR2 SFDVKD. This CDR3 spans 16 amino acids. This CDR3 reads CATSGHRDREYNEQFF. The CDR3 region has the DNA TGTGCCACCAGTGGTCACCGGGACAGGGAATACAATGAGCAGTTCTTC.

This clonotype occurred a few times. This sequence joins TRBV9 and TRBJ1-4; weak D call: TRBD1 (6 bases). The CDR3 is 15 amino acids. The germline CDR1 and CDR2 sequences are SGDLS and YYNGEE. The ends were cut back, 0 bases at V and 6 bases at J, with 12 bases in the middle. CDR3 nucleotide sequence: TGTGCCAGCAGCGTAGGATGGGGGGCTGATGAAAAACTGTTTTTT. This gives the protein CASSVGWGADEKLFF.

V gene TRBV7-9 combines with J gene TRBJ1-1; D perhaps matches TRBD1 (6 bases). Trimming removed 1 base at V and 13 bases at J, with 7 bases between. The CDR3 is 10 amino acids. Germline CDR1 is SEHNR and CDR2 is FQNEAQ (reference sequence). This chain's CDR3 is CASSLGGGFF. The CDR3 bases are TGTGCCAGCAGCTTAGGAGGGGGTTTCTTT.

The chain joins TRBV12-3 or TRBV12-4 to TRBJ2-3; D ambiguous. CDR3 length equals 12 residues. Trimming removed 3 bases at V and 10 bases at J, with 11 bases between. This CDR3 is CASSFGLNAQYF. The CDR3 DNA reads TGTGCCAGCAGTTTTGGGCTGAATGCGCAGTATTTT.

The V call is TRBV4-1, the J call TRBJ2-1, with D unclear. Trimming removed 4 bases at V and 3 bases at J, with 19 bases between. Germline V lookup: CDR1 MGHRA, CDR2 YSYEKL. The length of the CDR3 is 17 residues. As DNA, the CDR3 is TGCGCCAGCAGCCCTCCTGGCGGCAATAGCTTCTACAATGAGCAGTTCTTC. Residues: CASSPPGGNSFYNEQFF.

Remarks on this clonotype: This likely came from a read error, as a far larger clone is one base away. The chain combines TRBV3-1 with TRBJ2-5; TRBD2 is a possible D gene (5 bases). Per germline, CDR1 LGHDT and CDR2 YNNKEL (reference sequence). The CDR3 has 11 residues. This chain's CDR3 is CASSPGETRYF. The DNA for the CDR3 is TGTGCCAGCAGCCCCGGGGAGACCCGGTACTTC.

The gene calls are TRBV6-6 and TRBJ2-7, with 10 nucleotides matching TRBD2. In germline, CDR1 is MNHNY, CDR2 SVGAGI (reference sequence). Trimming at V came to 2 bases and at J to 2 bases, leaving 3 bases not matched to a gene. The CDR3 runs to 15 residues. The CDR3 coding sequence is TGTGCCAGCAGTTACGGGACTAGCGCCACCTACGAGCAGTACTTC. This translates into CASSYGTSATYEQYF.

A few counts support this clonotype. V is TRBV29-1 and J is TRBJ2-1; TRBD2 agrees at 7 bases. This CDR3 contains 14 residues. V dropped 7 bases and J dropped 3; count of bases not matched to a gene: 9. Germline CDR1 and CDR2: SQVTM and ANQGSEA. CDR3 DNA sequence: TGCAGCGCCCCGGGACTATATAACTACAATGAGCAGTTCTTC. Protein: CSAPGLYNYNEQFF.

The chain links TRBV5-1 to TRBJ1-4; D not resolved. Between the trimmed V and J ends, which lost 1 base and 0 bases, there was a span of 7 bases. The CDR3 has 15 amino acids. Germline CDR1 is SGHRS and CDR2 is YFSETQ. The CDR3 DNA reads TGCGCCAGCAGCTTGATCCCAGCAACTAATGAAAAACTGTTTTTT. Its translation is CASSLIPATNEKLFF.

The chain links TRBV20-1 to TRBJ2-1; 8 bases agree with TRBD2. CDR1 and CDR2 from the germline V gene are DFQATT and SNEGSKA (reference sequence). Trimming cost V 2 bases and J 2 bases; bases outside gene matches: 8. The CDR3 loop spans 16 amino acids. CDR3 nucleotides: TGCAGTGCTAGATTGGCGGGGGGCTATCCCTACAATGAGCAGTTCTTC. Translation: CSARLAGGYPYNEQFF.

The genes are TRBV20-1 and TRBJ1-2; D call uncertain. This CDR3 contains 13 residues. Germline values: CDR1 DFQATT, CDR2 SNEGSKA (reference sequence). Trimming left V 3 bases short and J 4 bases short, with 12 bases between. CDR3 residues: CSASSRAPYGYTF. As DNA, the CDR3 is TGCAGTGCTAGTAGTCGGGCCCCCTATGGCTACACCTTC.

About this clonotype: Being one base from a much bigger clone, this may be a read error. This chain connects TRBV7-2 to TRBJ2-5, with TRBD2 as a possible D gene (5 bases). The CDR3 totals 13 residues. The V gene's germline CDR1 is SGHTA and CDR2 FQGNSA. The V and J ends lost 3 bases and 2 bases respectively, with 7 bases between them. The CDR3, as DNA: TGTGCCAGCAGCTTTGAGCGGCAAGAGACCCAGTACTTC. It yields the protein CASSFERQETQYF.

The J gene is TRBJ2-7, the V gene TRBV7-2; D perhaps matches TRBD2 (6 bases). CDR3 length: 15 amino acids. Trimming stripped 6 bases from V and 3 bases from J, with 18 bases between. Germline CDR1 reads SGHTA; CDR2 reads FQGNSA. The CDR3 sequence is CASRLDPRGYYEQYF. The DNA for the CDR3 is TGTGCCAGCAGACTCGATCCGCGGGGATACTACGAGCAGTACTTC.

This clonotype has a handful of counts. The V call is TRBV12-3 or TRBV12-4, the J call TRBJ2-1, with D maybe TRBD2 (5 bases). The CDR3 has 15 amino acids. Trimming took 6 bases from V and 4 from J, leaving 16 bases between them. CDR3 nucleotide sequence: TGTGCCAGCAGCCCAGATACTAGTTTATACAATGAGCAGTTCTTC. Translation gives CASSPDTSLYNEQFF.

The chain employs TRBV28 and TRBJ2-4, with TRBD1 identical over 8 bases. The germline V gene has CDR1 MDHEN and CDR2 SYDVKM. CDR3 length: 15 amino acids. J gave up 13 bases and V 6 bases, and 17 bases lay outside the gene matches. The CDR3 spells CASSEFGQGGWEQYF. CDR3 DNA: TGTGCCAGCAGCGAATTCGGACAGGGAGGATGGGAGCAGTACTTC. The full variable domain, rest sourced from reference TRBV28 and TRBJ2-4, is DVKVTQSSRYLVKRTGEKVFLECVQDMDHENMFWYRQDPGLGLRLIYFSYDVKMKEKGDIPEGYSVSREKKERFSLILESASTNQTSMYLCASSEFGQGGWEQYFGAGTRLSVL.

Concerning this clonotype: One end of the junction varies from germline; a read error may be responsible. This chain uses TRBV29-1 with TRBJ2-1; the D is unclear. Looked up from germline, CDR1 is SQVTM and CDR2 is ANQGSEA. This CDR3 spans 12 amino acids. The CDR3 DNA follows: TGCAGCGTTGAAAACCTCTACAATGAGCGGTTCTTC. Amino acid sequence: CSVENLYNERFF.

This chain links TRBV6-5 with TRBJ2-3; 7 bases agree with TRBD2. The CDR3 totals 14 residues. V lost 8 bases, J lost 5 bases, and 10 bases stayed unmatched. Germline V gene lookup returns CDR1 MNHEY and CDR2 SVGAGI. DNA of the CDR3: TGTGCCAGCTCACGGGGGAGGGAGGTAGATACGCAGTATTTT. Encoded protein: CASSRGREVDTQYF.

This clonotype has only a few counts. The DNA of the CDR3 is TGTGCCAGCAGCTTACTGGGGGGCCTGCAAGAGACCCAGTACTTC. Its protein product is CASSLLGGLQETQYF. The chain joins TRBV11-2 to TRBJ2-5; possibly TRBD1 or TRBD2 for D (6 bases each). Germline V gene lookup returns CDR1 SGHAT and CDR2 FQNNGV. The CDR3 covers 15 residues. Trimming removed 2 bases at V and 2 bases at J, with 12 bases between.